Shown below are 10 T cell receptor beta chains from a single sample sequenced in a study of T cell repertoires in cytomegalovirus infection. These receptors' targets are unknown. TCRdb reprocessed the reads with MiXCR, giving one entry per CDR3 protein. Altogether roughly 990,000 distinct CDR3 sequences are present, about a third being singletons, with the ten largest covering around 15%. The sample consisted of cultured CD8+ T cells from PBMCs, taken from culture after CMV antigen stimulation. The receptors derive from a human donor in good health (CMV status not recorded). Some clones in this sample may be carry-over from other donors' samples.

For the CDR3, the DNA is TGCAGTGCTATTAGACCCGAACTAGCGAATTACAATGAGCAGTTCTTC. This codes for CSAIRPELANYNEQFF. The genes are TRBV20-1 and TRBJ2-1, with 7 bases identical to TRBD2. The V and J ends lost 4 bases and 4 bases, in that order; junction bases with no gene match: 13. This CDR3 has 16 residues. Germline assignment: CDR1 DFQATT and CDR2 SNEGSKA (reference sequence).

The chain recombines TRBV6-6 with TRBJ2-1; 11 nucleotides agree with TRBD2. The V segment lost 10 bases and the J segment 2 bases; nucleotides outside the gene matches: 10. CDR1 and CDR2 from the germline V gene are MNHNY and SVGAGI (reference sequence). The CDR3 is 16 residues long. The CDR3 reads CANSLAGGRTYNEQFF. The CDR3 DNA reads as TGTGCCAACAGCCTAGCGGGGGGCCGTACCTACAATGAGCAGTTCTTC.

In this sample, this clonotype turned up a few times. As DNA, the CDR3 is TGTGCCAGCAGTTACAGCAGGGAATTTGGATCTAGAGCAAAAGATACGCAGTATTTT. Residues: CASSYSREFGSRAKDTQYF. The chain couples TRBV6-2 or TRBV6-3 to TRBJ2-3; possible D gene TRBD1, 5 bases. Trimming cost V 2 bases and J 5 bases, with 26 bases left between them. Looked up from germline, CDR1 is MNHEY and CDR2 is SVGEGT. CDR3 length: 19 amino acids.

This sequence joins TRBV19 and TRBJ2-1, with 16 bases that match TRBD2. The CDR3 has 17 residues. The J segment lost 0 bases and the V segment lost 9 bases, leaving 5 bases of the junction unmatched. Germline CDR1 LNHDA, CDR2 SQIVND (reference sequence). CDR3: CASWGLAGGSSYNEQFF. The CDR3 nucleotides read TGTGCCAGCTGGGGACTAGCGGGGGGGAGCTCCTACAATGAGCAGTTCTTC.

The sample holds a few counts of this clonotype. J is TRBJ2-3 and V is TRBV5-4, with 7 positions matching TRBD2. In germline, CDR1 is SGHNT, CDR2 YYREEE (reference sequence). CDR3 length: 15 amino acids. V lost 0 bases and J lost 5; bases outside the gene matches: 6. The CDR3 DNA is TGTGCCAGCAGCTTGGGCAGCGGGGCCCTAGATACGCAGTATTTT. Translation gives CASSLGSGALDTQYF.

In regard to this clonotype: This may come from a read error, since a much larger clone is one base off. The chain carries TRBV7-6 and TRBJ2-7; D possibly corresponds to TRBD2 (5 bases). This CDR3 is built from 14 residues. Germline assignment: CDR1 SGHVS and CDR2 FNYEAQ. The CDR3, as DNA: TGTGTCAGCAGCTTAGCGCAGACGACCCTCGAGCAGTACTTC. Protein: CVSSLAQTTLEQYF.

The chain is built from TRBV6-5 and TRBJ2-1; maybe TRBD1 (6 bases). This CDR3 has 13 residues. V was clipped by 11 bases and J by 8 bases, with 19 bases between them. Germline V gene lookup returns CDR1 MNHEY and CDR2 SVGAGI. The CDR3 spells CAVLGAIGDEQFF. CDR3 DNA sequence: TGTGCCGTGTTGGGGGCGATTGGCGATGAGCAGTTCTTC.

The rearrangement uses TRBV7-9 and TRBJ2-2; D uncertain. The CDR3 is made up of 15 amino acids. The germline CDR1 and CDR2 sequences are SEHNR and FQNEAQ (reference sequence). Trimming removed 7 bases from V and 5 bases from J, with 17 bases in between. The CDR3 loop is CASTEDPIPTGELFF. CDR3 sequence (DNA): TGTGCCAGCACCGAGGACCCAATTCCAACCGGGGAGCTGTTTTTT.

This clonotype was recorded a few times. Written as DNA, the CDR3 is TGTGCCAGCAGCTTATTGGGCGGGGGGTCCACAGATACGCAGTATTTT. It translates to CASSLLGGGSTDTQYF. The chain combines TRBV11-3 with TRBJ2-3; 8 nucleotides align to TRBD2. The CDR3 is made up of 16 amino acids. V lost 2 bases to trimming and J lost 2 bases; unmatched junction nucleotides: 6. CDR1 is SGHNT and CDR2 is YENEEA in the germline V gene.

The rearrangement links TRBV27 to TRBJ1-5, with unresolved D. The J call is in doubt because the DNA end fits TRBJ2-3 better. The CDR3 extends over 13 amino acids. CDR1 MNHEY and CDR2 SMNVEV come from the germline V gene (reference sequence). In DNA, the CDR3 is TGTGCCAGCAGTTTAGATGGGCCCCAGCCCCAGTATTTT. It yields the protein CASSLDGPQPQYF.